A single sample is the source of the 27 T cell receptor beta chains below, sequenced in a study of metastatic and nonmetastatic thyroid tumors. Thyroid surgery was preceded by no treatment in any patient. From the PCR reads, TCRdb re-called clones with MiXCR. The sample carries around 17,000 clones, about 30% recorded once. Material for sequencing was tumor tissue. The receptors come from a male donor with papillary thyroid cancer or a benign thyroid nodule (not recorded which). Some clones in this sample may be carry-over from other donors' samples.

Relative to its sample, this clone is medium-sized. The V and J genes are TRBV7-9 and TRBJ2-2; 11 nucleotides match TRBD2. Germline CDR1 and CDR2: SEHNR and FQNEAQ (reference sequence). The CDR3 covers 18 residues. V was pared by 0 bases and J by 4 bases, with 7 bases of the junction left unmatched. CDR3 protein: CASSLAFPSGGRTGELFF. The CDR3 DNA reads TGTGCCAGCAGCTTAGCGTTCCCTAGCGGGGGGCGCACCGGGGAGCTGTTTTTT.

This clone came up many times. The rearrangement links TRBV19 to TRBJ1-1; D remains ambiguous. CDR1 is LNHDA and CDR2 is SQIVND in the germline V gene (reference sequence). V shed 1 base and J shed 4 bases, with 7 bases lying between them. This CDR3 contains 13 residues. The CDR3 protein is CASSIAAATEAFF. CDR3 bases: TGTGCCAGTAGTATAGCGGCAGCCACTGAAGCTTTCTTT.

The chain has TRBV30 and TRBJ1-4, with D possibly being TRBD1 (6 bases). The CDR3 spans 12 residues. Trimming stripped 8 bases from V and 8 bases from J, with 15 bases between. The V gene's germline CDR1 is GTSNPN and CDR2 SVGIG (reference sequence). The CDR3 nucleotides are TGTGCCGGGGGGGCAAAGGGAGAAAAACTGTTTTTT. Its protein is CAGGAKGEKLFF. The full variable domain, with the rest looked up from reference TRBV30 and TRBJ1-4, is SQTIHQWPATLVQPVGSPLSLECTVEGTSNPNLYWYRQAAGRGLQLLFYSVGIGQISSEVPQNLSASRPQDRQFILSSKKLLLSDSGFYLCAGGAKGEKLFFGSGTQLSVL.

The chain is built from TRBV3-1 and TRBJ2-1; 7 positions match TRBD2. This CDR3 is built from 16 residues. J lost 5 bases, V lost 5 bases, and 12 bases had no gene match. CDR1 and CDR2 from the germline V gene are LGHDT and YNNKEL (reference sequence). The CDR3 region has the DNA TGTGCCAGCAGCTCAGAGGGACTAATTCCCCACAATGAGCAGTTCTTC. This gives the protein CASSSEGLIPHNEQFF.

The J gene is TRBJ2-2, the V gene TRBV20-1; TRBD1 matches 7 bases. Germline V gene data show CDR1 as DFQATT and CDR2 as SNEGSKA (reference sequence). The CDR3 totals 16 residues. The junction had 12 bases not matched to a gene; V was cut back by 3 bases and J by 5 bases. CDR3 in DNA: TGCAGTGCTAGTGGGTTAGACAGGGCTAAGACCGGGGAGCTGTTTTTT. Translation: CSASGLDRAKTGELFF.

Relative to its sample, this clone is medium-sized. The chain joins TRBV11-2 to TRBJ1-6, with D hard to call. The CDR3 consists of 15 residues. Trimming removed 4 bases at V and 4 bases at J, with 11 bases between. From germline, CDR1 is SGHAT and CDR2 FQNNGV. The CDR3 sequence is CASSSYLDYNSPLHF. The CDR3 region has the DNA TGTGCCAGCAGCTCCTACTTAGATTATAATTCACCCCTCCACTTT.

This clone was counted many times. CDR3 sequence: CASSFDGTTDTQYF. The CDR3 DNA sequence: TGTGCCAGCAGCTTTGACGGAACCACAGATACGCAGTATTTT. The chain couples TRBV12-3 or TRBV12-4 to TRBJ2-3; D unclear. The V end lost 6 bases, the J end lost 2 bases, and 12 bases lay between the germline ends. The CDR3 spans 14 residues.

This clone was found many times. The gene calls are TRBV9 and TRBJ2-2; 9 bases fit TRBD2. This CDR3 has 16 amino acids. CDR1 is SGDLS, CDR2 YYNGEE, per germline. V shed 0 bases and J 10 bases; nucleotides not matched to a gene: 10. CDR3 coding DNA: TGTGCCAGCAGCGTAGTGGGATGGCGGGGGGGCGAGGAGCTGTTTTTT. Translating it yields CASSVVGWRGGEELFF. Variable domain in full (rest from reference TRBV9 and TRBJ2-2): DSGVTQTPKHLITATGQRVTLRCSPRSGDLSVYWYQQSLDQGLQFLIQYYNGEERAKGNILERFSAQQFPDLHSELNLSSLELGDSALYFCASSVVGWRGGEELFFGEGSRLTVL.

This clone is deemed medium-sized (0.01 to 0.1%). The gene calls are TRBV7-2 and TRBJ2-6; maybe TRBD2 (7 bases). Germline CDR1 reads SGHTA; CDR2 reads FQGNSA. The germline V and J ends were trimmed by 4 bases and 0 bases, with 13 bases remaining between them. The CDR3 is 17 residues long. The CDR3 coding sequence is TGTGCCAGCAGCTCCAGGGGCGGGAGCTCTGGGGCCAACGTCCTGACTTTC. It yields the protein CASSSRGGSSGANVLTF. Complete variable domain (other parts from reference TRBV7-2 and TRBJ2-6): GAGVSQSPSNKVTEKGKDVELRCDPISGHTALYWYRQSLGQGLEFLIYFQGNSAPDKSGLPSDRFSAERTGGSVSTLTIQRTQQEDSAVYLCASSSRGGSSGANVLTFGAGSRLTVL.

This clone was picked up many times. The chain is built from TRBV3-1 and TRBJ2-4; TRBD2 matches 9 bases. This CDR3 spans 18 amino acids. The V and J ends lost 0 bases and 7 bases, in that order; junction bases with no gene match: 13. The germline V gene encodes CDR1 LGHDT and CDR2 YNNKEL (reference sequence). The CDR3 is CASSQESPIAGAGNIQYF. The CDR3 region has the DNA TGTGCCAGCAGCCAAGAGAGCCCCATAGCGGGGGCGGGGAACATTCAGTACTTC.

The chain uses TRBV19 and TRBJ1-2, with 9 bases that match TRBD1. V shed 4 bases, J shed 8 bases, and the junction held 8 bases outside the gene matches. The CDR3 runs 14 residues. Germline V lookup: CDR1 LNHDA, CDR2 SQIVND (reference sequence). CDR3: CASSTTGQGRGYTF. The CDR3 DNA is TGTGCCAGTAGTACCACGGGACAGGGACGAGGCTACACCTTC. Together with reference TRBV19 and TRBJ1-2, the CDR3 gives the full variable domain: DGGITQSPKYLFRKEGQNVTLSCEQNLNHDAMYWYRQDPGQGLRLIYYSQIVNDFQKGDIAEGYSVSREKKESFPLTVTSAQKNPTAFYLCASSTTGQGRGYTFGSGTRLTVV.

A note on this clone: The CDR3 does not end in the conserved phenylalanine or tryptophan, so this is likely a read error. The rearrangement uses TRBV19 and TRBJ1-1; no reliable D call. CDR1 and CDR2 from the germline V gene are LNHDA and SQIVND (reference sequence). This CDR3 contains 13 residues. Between the trimmed V and J ends, which lost 7 bases and 0 bases, there was a span of 9 bases. CDR3 protein: CASTLYLNTEAFI. DNA for the CDR3: TGTGCCAGTACTCTATATCTGAACACTGAAGCTTTCATT.

The table lists this clone with many counts. The chain couples TRBV6-1 to TRBJ1-4; maybe TRBD1 (6 bases). Trimming left V 7 bases short and J 3 bases short, with 9 bases between. The V gene's germline CDR1 is MNHNS and CDR2 SASEGT. CDR3 size: 13 residues. CDR3 nucleotides: TGTGCCAGCAACGCAGGGGCTAATGAAAAACTGTTTTTT. It translates to CASNAGANEKLFF.

This clone was counted many times. A much larger clone sits a single nucleotide away, making a read error possible. This chain joins TRBV9 and TRBJ1-2, with 7 bases identical to TRBD1. The CDR3 totals 14 residues. Germline V lookup: CDR1 SGDLS, CDR2 YYNGEE. The CDR3 sequence is CACSTTGLDYGYTF. In nucleotides, the CDR3 is TGTGCCTGCAGCACGACAGGGTTGGACTATGGCTACACCTTC. Using reference TRBV9 and TRBJ1-2 for the parts outside the CDR3, the full variable domain is DSGVTQTPKHLITATGQRVTLRCSPRSGDLSVYWYQQSLDQGLQFLIQYYNGEERAKGNILERFSAQQFPDLHSELNLSSLELGDSALYFCACSTTGLDYGYTFGSGTRLTVV.

This clone has ten or more counts. V gene TRBV4-1 combines with J gene TRBJ2-5; 8 bases agree with TRBD1. The CDR3 length is 16 residues. The V segment lost 4 bases and the J segment 4 bases; nucleotides outside the gene matches: 11. Germline lookup yields CDR1 MGHRA and CDR2 YSYEKL. Written as DNA, the CDR3 is TGCGCCAGCAGCCGCACCCCTGGACAGGGTGGAGAGACCCAGTACTTC. Translating gives CASSRTPGQGGETQYF.

This chain joins TRBV28 and TRBJ2-2; D remains unclear. Germline CDR1 is MDHEN and CDR2 is SYDVKM. V shed 3 bases and J shed 1 base, with 12 bases lying between them. This CDR3 has 16 residues. The CDR3 sequence: CASSLPLLKNTGELFF. CDR3 DNA sequence: TGTGCCAGCAGTTTGCCCCTGTTAAAGAACACCGGGGAGCTGTTTTTT.

This clone has ten or more counts. This could be a read error, since a much larger clone is one nucleotide away. This chain uses TRBV4-2 with TRBJ1-2; D unresolved. CDR3 length: 12 residues. The germline V and J ends were trimmed by 4 bases and 2 bases, with 5 bases remaining between them. The germline V gene has CDR1 LGHNA and CDR2 YNFKEQ. In DNA, the CDR3 is TGTGCCAGCAGCCTCGGCAACTATGGCTACACCTTC. It encodes CASSLGNYGYTF.

The rearrangement joins TRBV5-1 to TRBJ2-1, with 8 bases lining up with TRBD1. The CDR3 runs 16 residues. Losses at the gene ends were 3 bases for V and 3 bases for J; bases not matched to a gene: 8. Germline V gene data show CDR1 as SGHRS and CDR2 as YFSETQ. This CDR3 reads CASSSLQGADYNEQFF. The CDR3 DNA reads as TGCGCCAGCAGCTCGCTGCAGGGGGCTGACTACAATGAGCAGTTCTTC.

V gene TRBV4-3 combines with J gene TRBJ1-3, with D perhaps matching TRBD1 (5 bases). Between the trimmed V and J ends, which lost 0 bases and 2 bases, there was a span of 11 bases. CDR1 LGHNA and CDR2 YSLEER come from the germline V gene. The CDR3 is 16 amino acids. CDR3 coding DNA: TGCGCCAGCAGCCAAGATGGGGGTGTCACTGGAAACACCATATATTTT. It codes for CASSQDGGVTGNTIYF.

This clone was found many times. The chain uses TRBV24-1 and TRBJ2-5; 7 nucleotides line up with TRBD2. The CDR3 runs to 15 residues. From germline, CDR1 is KGHDR and CDR2 SFDVKD. V shed 5 bases, J shed 5 bases, and the junction held 10 bases outside the gene matches. The CDR3 bases are TGTGCCACCAGTGCCTTGGGGGGGTCCAAGGAGACCCAGTACTTC. The encoded protein is CATSALGGSKETQYF.

The rearrangement uses TRBV7-3 and TRBJ2-6; no clear D. The CDR3 has 14 residues. Trimming removed 8 bases at V and 0 bases at J, with 8 bases between. Germline V lookup: CDR1 SGHTA, CDR2 FQGTGA. CDR3 sequence reads: CASGKGSGANVLTF. CDR3 coding DNA: TGTGCCAGCGGAAAAGGCTCTGGGGCCAACGTCCTGACTTTC.

This clone was seen more than once but under ten times. The V and J genes are TRBV6-1 and TRBJ2-7, with D uncertain. CDR3 length: 14 amino acids. From germline, CDR1 is MNHNS and CDR2 SASEGT. V lost 1 base, J lost 1 base, and 8 bases lay in between. CDR3 coding DNA: TGTGCCAGCAGTGAAGTTGGAGATTCCTACGAGCAGTACTTC. Translated, it gives CASSEVGDSYEQYF.

This clone was counted at least ten times. This chain uses TRBV4-2 with TRBJ2-7; 8 nucleotides match TRBD1. The CDR3 runs to 16 residues. J was trimmed by 0 bases and V by 4 bases; bases with no gene match: 8. CDR1 LGHNA and CDR2 YNFKEQ come from the germline V gene. CDR3 DNA: TGTGCCAGCAGCCGAGAAACCGGGACAGGCTCCTACGAGCAGTACTTC. Its protein is CASSRETGTGSYEQYF.

The table lists this clone with many counts. The chain joins TRBV20-1 to TRBJ2-7; D assignment may be TRBD1 or TRBD2 (6 bases each). The V gene lost 1 base and the J gene lost 0 bases, with 16 bases spanning the gap. Germline V lookup: CDR1 DFQATT, CDR2 SNEGSKA (reference sequence). The CDR3 runs 16 residues. Here the CDR3 reads CSARGVGGVSSYEQYF. In DNA form, the CDR3 reads TGCAGTGCTAGAGGGGTGGGGGGCGTCAGCTCCTACGAGCAGTACTTC.

The table lists this clone with many counts. V and J are TRBV29-1 and TRBJ2-5; 8 bases fit TRBD1. After removal of 3 bases from V and 0 bases from J, the junction contained 3 bases not matched to a gene. CDR3 length: 14 residues. CDR1 SQVTM and CDR2 ANQGSEA come from the germline V gene. CDR3 nucleotides: TGCAGCGTTGAGGACAGGGAGTACCAAGAGACCCAGTACTTC. Its protein is CSVEDREYQETQYF. The whole variable domain, remainder taken from reference TRBV29-1 and TRBJ2-5, is SAVISQKPSRDICQRGTSLTIQCQVDSQVTMMFWYRQQPGQSLTLIATANQGSEATYESGFVIDKFPISRPNLTFSTLTVSNMSPEDSSIYLCSVEDREYQETQYFGPGTRLLVL.

This clone turned up a few times. Here the CDR3 reads CASSLVGTSGSSTDTQYF. CDR3 in DNA: TGTGCCAGCAGTTTAGTAGGGACTAGCGGATCAAGCACAGATACGCAGTATTTT. This rearrangement joins TRBV27 to TRBJ2-3; 11 bases align to TRBD2. The V segment lost 2 bases and the J segment 0 bases; nucleotides outside the gene matches: 7. This CDR3 is 18 amino acids long. Germline CDR1 is MNHEY and CDR2 is SMNVEV (reference sequence).

The chain is built from TRBV5-1 and TRBJ1-6, with D unresolved. Trimming removed 3 bases at V and 0 bases at J, with 4 bases between. Germline-derived CDR1 and CDR2 are SGHRS and YFSETQ. CDR3 length equals 14 residues. This CDR3 reads CASSSSSYNSPLHF. CDR3 in DNA: TGCGCCAGCAGCTCAAGCTCCTATAATTCACCCCTCCACTTT.